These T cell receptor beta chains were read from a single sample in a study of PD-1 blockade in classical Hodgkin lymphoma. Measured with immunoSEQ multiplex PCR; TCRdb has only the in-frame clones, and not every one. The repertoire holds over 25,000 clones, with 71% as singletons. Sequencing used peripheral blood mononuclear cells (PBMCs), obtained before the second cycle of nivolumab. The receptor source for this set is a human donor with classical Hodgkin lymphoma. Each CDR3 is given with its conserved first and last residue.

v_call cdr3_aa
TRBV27 CASSLQGPTYEQYF
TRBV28 CASKPGQLSQPQHF
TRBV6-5 CASSYPDRPEAFF
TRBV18 CASSRGLAATTDTQYF
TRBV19 CASSLQGPSYNEQFF
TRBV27 CASSFSGVNSPLHF
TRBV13 CASSLGRGTAEAFF
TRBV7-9 CASSLLAGARGEQFF
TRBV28 CASRQSRDVDEQFF
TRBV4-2 CASSQEAYGGTGGYNEQFF
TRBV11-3 CASSLGPQETQYF
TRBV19 CASSGGTLITGELFF
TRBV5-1 CASSTWTVFSYNEQFF
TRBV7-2 CASSLATRGVGEQFF
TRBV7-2 CASSPRTGGETQYF
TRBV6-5 CASSPGTSGYNEQFF
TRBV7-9 CASSHREVSSYEQYF
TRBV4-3 CASSQDSESSYNEQFF
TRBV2 CASRSLQETQYF
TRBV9 CASSVGTGDHQTYGYTF
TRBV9 CASSVGASGGAGNEQFF
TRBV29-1 CSVEVRVTLGDEQFF
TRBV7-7 CASSLAAGAGELFF